This T cell receptor (beta chain) is from a study of Graves' ophthalmopathy and Graves' hyperthyroidism. Findings of the study overall: Most expanded clonotypes in thyroid above 0.001 frequency also showed up in blood.

This clonotype was counted at least ten times. What it recognizes is unknown. Amplification targeted the TCR beta CDR3 regions, with RNA transcripts as the source material. RT-PCR with HTBI primers came first, then second-round multiplex PCR. TCRdb re-analysed the multiplex PCR reads in MiXCR, keeping a single row per CDR3 protein. The data hold 300,000 to 400,000 distinct CDR3 sequences, with roughly 17% observed a single time. The clonotype comes from an adult man with Graves' ophthalmopathy. The source material was peripheral blood.

The CDR3 is CASSEQGDYGYTF. The CDR3 DNA is TGTGCCAGCAGTGAGCAGGGAGACTATGGCTACACCTTC. This chain joins TRBV25-1 and TRBJ1-2; D is perhaps TRBD1 (5 bases). The V gene's germline CDR1 is MGHDK and CDR2 SYGVNS. Trimming shortened V by 3 bases and J by 3 bases, and 8 bases separated the two germline ends. The CDR3 consists of 13 residues.